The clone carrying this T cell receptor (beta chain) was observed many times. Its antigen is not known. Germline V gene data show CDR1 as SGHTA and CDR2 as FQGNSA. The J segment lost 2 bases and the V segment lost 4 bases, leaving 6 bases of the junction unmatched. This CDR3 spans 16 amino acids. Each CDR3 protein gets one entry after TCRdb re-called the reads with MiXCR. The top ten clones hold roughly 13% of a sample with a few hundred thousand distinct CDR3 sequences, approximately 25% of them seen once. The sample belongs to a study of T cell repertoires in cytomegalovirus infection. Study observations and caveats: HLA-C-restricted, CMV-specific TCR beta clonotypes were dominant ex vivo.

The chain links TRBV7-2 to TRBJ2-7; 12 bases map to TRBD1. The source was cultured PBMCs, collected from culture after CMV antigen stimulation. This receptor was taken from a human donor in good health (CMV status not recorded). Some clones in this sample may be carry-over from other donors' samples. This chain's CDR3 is CASSSQGTGGAYEQYF. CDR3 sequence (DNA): TGTGCCAGCAGCTCGCAGGGGACAGGGGGCGCCTACGAGCAGTACTTC. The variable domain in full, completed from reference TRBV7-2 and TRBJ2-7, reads GAGVSQSPSNKVTEKGKDVELRCDPISGHTALYWYRQSLGQGLEFLIYFQGNSAPDKSGLPSDRFSAERTGGSVSTLTIQRTQQEDSAVYLCASSSQGTGGAYEQYFGPGTRLTVT.